This TCR beta chain was identified in a study of CD8 T cells in Susac syndrome. RNA totalling roughly 0.45 to 1 ug underwent reverse transcription with random hexamers. TCRdb fed the immunoSEQ multiplex PCR reads into MiXCR, producing one record per CDR3 protein. The sample carries around 300,000 distinct CDR3 sequences, around 91% recorded once. The CDR3 runs 15 residues. CDR1 is MNHNS, CDR2 SASEGT, per germline. The V and J ends lost 5 bases and 9 bases, in that order; junction bases with no gene match: 9. Material: CD8+ T cells from PBMCs. The sequence derives from a human donor with multiple sclerosis. The genes are TRBV6-1 and TRBJ2-1; 11 nucleotides agree with TRBD2. As DNA, the CDR3 is TGTGCCAGCAGTAGCACTAGCGGGGGTCCGGGTGAGCAGTTCTTC. Translating it yields CASSSTSGGPGEQFF.